The rows below give T cell receptor beta chains drawn from one sample of a study of OX40 agonist ivuxolimab in advanced cancers. Sequencing used immunoSEQ multiplex PCR; TCRdb keeps in-frame clones, though not all of them. The sample holds 100,000 to 130,000 clones; 91% are singletons and the top ten take roughly 1.1%. The sample was CD4+ or CD8+ T cells sorted from blood, taken in a trial of the OX40 agonist ivuxolimab. These receptors came from an adult with an advanced solid tumor such as melanoma, head and neck, liver or kidney cancer. CDR3s include the opening cysteine and the closing phenylalanine or tryptophan. D genes are given only for firm matches. A clone size is listed for some rows: how often the clone was seen (once, few, many), or a class if it is expanded.

>-|few|TRBV5-1|TRBJ1-2
CASSSFQGYGYTF
TGCGCCAGCAGCTCCTTCCAGGGCTATGGCTACACCTTC
>-|-|TRBV5-1|TRBJ2-1
CASSPSWIRGANEQFF
TGCGCCAGCAGCCCATCCTGGATCCGTGGGGCCAATGAGCAGTTCTTC
>TRBD1|-|TRBV30|TRBJ1-2
CAWSGTRTGDFYGYTF
TGTGCCTGGAGCGGAACCCGGACAGGGGATTTCTATGGCTACACCTTC
>TRBD2|-|TRBV5-4|TRBJ2-1
CASSLDTSVYNEQFF
TGTGCCAGCAGCTTGGACACTAGCGTGTACAATGAGCAGTTCTTC
>-|-|TRBV7-2|TRBJ2-5
CASSLNRRKETQYF
TGTGCCAGCAGCTTAAATCGCAGGAAAGAGACCCAGTACTTC
>-|-|TRBV9|TRBJ1-2
CASSPGGLTNYGYTF
TGTGCCAGCAGCCCAGGAGGGCTTACTAACTATGGCTACACCTTC
>-|-|TRBV5-1|TRBJ2-2
CASSLIPAGVNTGELFF
TGCGCCAGCAGCTTAATCCCCGCCGGGGTTAACACCGGGGAGCTGTTTTTT
>TRBD1|-|TRBV18|TRBJ2-5
CASSPRRLQGVETQYF
TGTGCCAGCTCACCAAGAAGACTACAGGGGGTAGAGACCCAGTACTTC
>TRBD1|-|TRBV6-5|TRBJ1-5
CASRPGGGENQPQHF
TGTGCCAGCAGGCCAGGGGGGGGCGAGAATCAGCCCCAGCATTTT
>-|-|TRBV7-9|TRBJ1-1
CASSRDREAFF
TGTGCCAGCAGCCGCGACAGGGAAGCTTTCTTT
>-|once|TRBV15|TRBJ2-2
CATSRVSTGTGELFF
TGTGCCACCAGCAGAGTGTCAACGGGCACCGGGGAGCTGTTTTTT
>TRBD1|-|TRBV29-1|TRBJ1-5
CSVETGSRGQPQHF
TGCAGCGTTGAGACAGGGAGTCGCGGTCAGCCCCAGCATTTT
>-|-|TRBV14|TRBJ1-2
CASSQTRGVGYTF
TGTGCCAGCAGCCAGACCAGGGGAGTTGGCTACACCTTC
>-|-|TRBV6-6|TRBJ1-5
CASSYLDRNQPQHF
TGTGCCAGCAGTTACTTGGACAGAAATCAGCCCCAGCATTTT
>TRBD2|-|TRBV7-2|TRBJ2-7
CASSLVAGGVEQYF
TGTGCCAGCAGCCTCGTAGCGGGGGGGGTCGAGCAGTACTTC
>-|-|TRBV27|TRBJ1-4
CASSFSRGRGEKLFF
TGTGCCAGCAGTTTCTCCAGGGGCAGGGGTGAAAAACTGTTTTTT
>-|-|TRBV9|TRBJ2-3
CASSVGQDTQYF
TGTGCCAGCAGCGTAGGACAAGATACGCAGTATTTT
>-|once|TRBV6-1|TRBJ2-4
CASNQQTKNIQYF
TGTGCCAGCAATCAACAGACCAAAAACATTCAGTACTTC
>TRBD1|-|TRBV9|TRBJ1-1
CASSRGSTGDTEAFF
TGTGCCAGCAGCCGAGGATCCACAGGGGACACTGAAGCTTTCTTT
>-|-|TRBV7-6|TRBJ1-2
CASSFSPFLGARGYTF
TGTGCCAGCAGCTTTAGCCCTTTCCTTGGTGCCCGGGGCTACACCTTC
>-|few|TRBV19|TRBJ1-1
CASRVSNTEAFF
TGTGCCAGCAGGGTTTCGAACACTGAAGCTTTCTTT
>TRBD1|-|TRBV19|TRBJ2-5
CASSPGTGEETQYF
TGTGCCAGTAGTCCTGGGACAGGAGAGGAGACCCAGTACTTC
>TRBD1|-|TRBV14|TRBJ1-2
CASSQAGTGGAGYTF
TGTGCCAGCAGCCAAGCGGGGACAGGGGGCGCGGGCTACACCTTC
>-|-|TRBV6-1|TRBJ2-1
CASRPVRGGYNEQFF
TGTGCCAGCAGGCCCGTAAGGGGGGGCTACAATGAGCAGTTCTTC
>TRBD2|-|TRBV5-1|TRBJ2-7
CASSPGVAGTLEQYF
TGCGCCAGCAGCCCAGGTGTAGCGGGAACCTTGGAGCAGTACTTC
>-|-|TRBV18|TRBJ2-2
CASSPPRGTGELFF
TGTGCCAGCTCACCACCCAGGGGCACCGGGGAGCTGTTTTTT
>-|-|TRBV11-2|TRBJ2-7
CASSFRQVYEQYF
TGTGCCAGCAGCTTCCGCCAGGTCTACGAGCAGTACTTC
>TRBD1|once|TRBV6-5|TRBJ2-7
CASTPGTGLLEQYF
TGTGCCAGCACTCCCGGGACAGGGCTCTTAGAGCAGTACTTC
>-|-|TRBV5-1|TRBJ1-4
CASSLDLAGEKLFF
TGCGCCAGCAGCTTGGACCTAGCGGGGGAAAAACTGTTTTTT
>TRBD1|-|TRBV7-9|TRBJ2-7
CASRPLGDRGGEQYF
TGTGCCAGCAGACCCTTAGGGGACAGGGGTGGCGAGCAGTACTTC
>TRBD1|-|TRBV19|TRBJ2-7
CASSITPGQGEYEQYF
TGTGCCAGTAGTATTACGCCGGGACAGGGGGAGTACGAGCAGTACTTC
>-|-|TRBV11-2|TRBJ1-2
CASSPLDSGLYGYTF
TGTGCCAGCAGCCCGCTTGACAGCGGCCTCTATGGCTACACCTTC
>-|-|TRBV7-3|TRBJ2-1
CASSLTTLGNEQFF
TGTGCCAGCAGCTTAACCACCTTAGGGAATGAGCAGTTCTTC
>TRBD2|-|TRBV7-2|TRBJ2-7
CASSFSSGGDYEQYF
TGTGCCAGCAGCTTTTCTAGCGGAGGGGACTACGAGCAGTACTTC
>-|-|TRBV6-6|TRBJ2-7
CASSNPAGLYEQYF
TGTGCCAGCAGTAACCCAGCGGGCCTCTACGAGCAGTACTTC
>TRBD2|-|TRBV5-1|TRBJ2-7
CASSLTGGEQYF
TGCGCCAGCAGCTTGACGGGGGGCGAGCAGTACTTC
>-|-|TRBV10-2|TRBJ1-5
CASSFGGPVDPQPQHF
TGCGCCAGCAGTTTCGGGGGGCCGGTGGACCCTCAGCCCCAGCATTTT
>-|-|TRBV7-2|TRBJ2-1
CASSLEPGASSYNEQFF
TGTGCCAGCAGCTTAGAGCCGGGGGCGAGCTCCTACAATGAGCAGTTCTTC
>-|-|TRBV7-8|TRBJ2-1
CASSSRRGANEQFF
TGTGCCAGCAGCTCACGGCGGGGTGCGAATGAGCAGTTCTTC
>-|-|TRBV10-3|TRBJ2-5
CAISGAGAKETQYF
TGTGCCATCAGTGGGGCAGGGGCAAAAGAGACCCAGTACTTC
>-|-|TRBV28|TRBJ2-6
CASRSGANVLTF
TGTGCCTCACGCTCTGGGGCCAACGTCCTGACTTTC
>-|-|TRBV18|TRBJ1-4
CASSRSTESNEKLFF
TGTGCCAGCTCTAGATCGACAGAGTCTAATGAAAAACTGTTTTTT
>TRBD1|-|TRBV2|TRBJ1-1
CASREGTGWYTEAFF
TGTGCCAGCAGAGAGGGGACAGGGTGGTACACTGAAGCTTTCTTT
>-|-|TRBV2|TRBJ1-1
CASSDPSRGKNTEAFF
TGTGCCAGCAGTGACCCCTCCAGGGGTAAGAACACTGAAGCTTTCTTT
>-|-|TRBV28|TRBJ1-1
CASGFRGNTEAFF
TGTGCCAGCGGATTCCGGGGGAACACTGAAGCTTTCTTT
>-|-|TRBV9|TRBJ2-3
CASSLTADTQYF
TGTGCCAGCAGCCTCACTGCAGATACGCAGTATTTT
>-|-|TRBV28|TRBJ1-1
CASTVPQNTEAFF
TGTGCCAGCACCGTCCCGCAGAACACTGAAGCTTTCTTT
>-|-|TRBV5-4|TRBJ1-6
CASSLRENSPLHF
TGTGCCAGCAGCTTGCGGGAGAATTCACCCCTCCACTTT
>TRBD2|-|TRBV9|TRBJ2-1
CASSAAGLAYYNEQFF
TGTGCCAGCAGCGCGGCCGGACTAGCGTACTACAATGAGCAGTTCTTC
>TRBD2|-|TRBV5-4|TRBJ2-2
CASRPSGANTGELFF
TGTGCCAGCAGACCTAGCGGGGCGAACACCGGGGAGCTGTTTTTT
>-|-|TRBV7-8|TRBJ1-4
CASSPPGGTNEKLFF
TGTGCCAGCAGCCCGCCCGGGGGTACTAATGAAAAACTGTTTTTT
>TRBD1|-|TRBV28|TRBJ2-6
CASTPALQGSSGANVLTF
TGTGCCAGCACCCCGGCATTACAGGGGTCCTCTGGGGCCAACGTCCTGACTTTC
>TRBD1|once|TRBV7-9|TRBJ1-2
CASSLVQGALYGYTF
TGTGCCAGCAGCTTAGTGCAGGGGGCTCTCTATGGCTACACCTTC
>-|-|TRBV4-1|TRBJ2-2
CASRATGGFSPNTGELFF
TGCGCCAGCCGCGCGACAGGTGGTTTCTCTCCGAACACCGGGGAGCTGTTTTTT
>-|-|TRBV27|TRBJ1-5
CASSFSGNQPQHF
TGTGCCAGCAGTTTCTCGGGGAATCAGCCCCAGCATTTT
>-|-|TRBV2|TRBJ2-1
CASMSGLGSDNEQFF
TGTGCCAGCATGAGCGGACTTGGATCTGACAATGAGCAGTTCTTC